This T cell receptor beta chain was retrieved from a study of control samples from healthy donors and cancer patients. Germline values: CDR1 MDHEN, CDR2 SYDVKM. The length of the CDR3 is 15 residues. The V and J ends lost 6 bases and 5 bases, in that order; junction bases with no gene match: 8. Clones were read by immunoSEQ multiplex PCR, and TCRdb kept only the in-frame ones, dropping some. The table shows about 69,000 clones, with about four fifths occurring only once. This receptor was taken from a woman in her fifties or sixties with lung cancer. The source material was PBMCs. This chain connects TRBV28 to TRBJ1-5, with 9 bases identical to TRBD1. CDR3 region: CASSETGGLDQPQHF. In DNA form, the CDR3 reads TGTGCCAGCAGCGAAACAGGGGGCTTGGATCAGCCCCAGCATTTT.